This T cell receptor beta chain was sequenced during a study of PD-L1 blockade in urothelial cancer. Libraries were prepared by immunoSEQ multiplex PCR; TCRdb keeps only in-frame clonotypes and omits some of them. Seen here are about 100,000 clones, around 93% observed once, and the top ten hold around 0.92%. Germline assignment: CDR1 SGHAT and CDR2 FQNNGV. The V end lost 5 bases, the J end lost 4 bases, and 9 bases lay between the germline ends. This CDR3 is 12 amino acids long. The V and J genes are TRBV11-2 and TRBJ2-7; TRBD1 might be the D (6 bases). The TCR sequence derives from an elderly woman with urothelial cancer. The specimen comprised PBMCs, sampled around atezolizumab (anti-PD-L1) treatment. CDR3 residues: CASSPGQYEQYF. CDR3 nucleotides: TGTGCCAGCAGCCCAGGACAGTACGAGCAGTACTTC.